This TCR beta chain is from a study of T-cell reconstitution after alpha-beta-depleted transplantation in children. This clonotype was picked up many times. The authors prepared the TCRbeta library with unique molecular identifiers. TCRdb re-derived calls from the PCR reads in MiXCR, one entry per CDR3 protein. The sample lists a few hundred thousand distinct CDR3 sequences; around 9.7% were seen once. The CDR3 has 14 amino acids. The V gene lost 3 bases and the J gene lost 0 bases, with 10 bases spanning the gap. Germline assignment: CDR1 DFQATT and CDR2 SNEGSKA (reference sequence). J is TRBJ2-3 and V is TRBV20-1; D perhaps matches TRBD2 (5 bases). The input for sequencing was PBMCs from the stem cell graft donor, taken from the stem cell graft. The receptor comes from a human donor who donated a stem cell graft to a child with SCID. The CDR3 sequence is CSARSPGSTDTQYF. The CDR3 nucleotides are TGCAGTGCTAGGTCCCCGGGGAGCACAGATACGCAGTATTTT.